This T cell receptor (beta chain) was sequenced in a study of identical twins. Study-level results: Out-of-frame alpha sequences common to twins exhibited a surplus of low generation probability. The study reached conclusions through statistical analysis that was cross-sectional, not following the same donors.

All donors comprised healthy Caucasians. As for this clonotype: Its antigen is currently unknown. One junction end does not reproduce the germline sequence, and a read error may be involved.

CDR1 is SNHLY and CDR2 is FYNNEI in the germline V gene. The CDR3 consists of 16 residues. Unique molecular identifiers were in the cDNA, with template-switch universal primer binding. TCRdb analysed the 5' RACE reads with MiXCR anew, one entry per CDR3 protein. The sample gives about 530,000 distinct CDR3 sequences, roughly 15% of which show up once; 0.44% is in the top ten. The data also belong to a second study, concerning yellow fever vaccine responses in identical twins.

This TCR came from a woman younger than 35 in good health. The sequenced sample consisted of CD4+ T cells sorted from blood. The chain has TRBV2 and TRBJ2-2; 8 positions agree with TRBD2. CDR3 protein: CASSDVAAGVTGGLFF. CDR3 sequence (DNA): TGTGCCAGCAGTGACGTTGCAGCGGGGGTCACCGGGGGGCTGTTTTTT.